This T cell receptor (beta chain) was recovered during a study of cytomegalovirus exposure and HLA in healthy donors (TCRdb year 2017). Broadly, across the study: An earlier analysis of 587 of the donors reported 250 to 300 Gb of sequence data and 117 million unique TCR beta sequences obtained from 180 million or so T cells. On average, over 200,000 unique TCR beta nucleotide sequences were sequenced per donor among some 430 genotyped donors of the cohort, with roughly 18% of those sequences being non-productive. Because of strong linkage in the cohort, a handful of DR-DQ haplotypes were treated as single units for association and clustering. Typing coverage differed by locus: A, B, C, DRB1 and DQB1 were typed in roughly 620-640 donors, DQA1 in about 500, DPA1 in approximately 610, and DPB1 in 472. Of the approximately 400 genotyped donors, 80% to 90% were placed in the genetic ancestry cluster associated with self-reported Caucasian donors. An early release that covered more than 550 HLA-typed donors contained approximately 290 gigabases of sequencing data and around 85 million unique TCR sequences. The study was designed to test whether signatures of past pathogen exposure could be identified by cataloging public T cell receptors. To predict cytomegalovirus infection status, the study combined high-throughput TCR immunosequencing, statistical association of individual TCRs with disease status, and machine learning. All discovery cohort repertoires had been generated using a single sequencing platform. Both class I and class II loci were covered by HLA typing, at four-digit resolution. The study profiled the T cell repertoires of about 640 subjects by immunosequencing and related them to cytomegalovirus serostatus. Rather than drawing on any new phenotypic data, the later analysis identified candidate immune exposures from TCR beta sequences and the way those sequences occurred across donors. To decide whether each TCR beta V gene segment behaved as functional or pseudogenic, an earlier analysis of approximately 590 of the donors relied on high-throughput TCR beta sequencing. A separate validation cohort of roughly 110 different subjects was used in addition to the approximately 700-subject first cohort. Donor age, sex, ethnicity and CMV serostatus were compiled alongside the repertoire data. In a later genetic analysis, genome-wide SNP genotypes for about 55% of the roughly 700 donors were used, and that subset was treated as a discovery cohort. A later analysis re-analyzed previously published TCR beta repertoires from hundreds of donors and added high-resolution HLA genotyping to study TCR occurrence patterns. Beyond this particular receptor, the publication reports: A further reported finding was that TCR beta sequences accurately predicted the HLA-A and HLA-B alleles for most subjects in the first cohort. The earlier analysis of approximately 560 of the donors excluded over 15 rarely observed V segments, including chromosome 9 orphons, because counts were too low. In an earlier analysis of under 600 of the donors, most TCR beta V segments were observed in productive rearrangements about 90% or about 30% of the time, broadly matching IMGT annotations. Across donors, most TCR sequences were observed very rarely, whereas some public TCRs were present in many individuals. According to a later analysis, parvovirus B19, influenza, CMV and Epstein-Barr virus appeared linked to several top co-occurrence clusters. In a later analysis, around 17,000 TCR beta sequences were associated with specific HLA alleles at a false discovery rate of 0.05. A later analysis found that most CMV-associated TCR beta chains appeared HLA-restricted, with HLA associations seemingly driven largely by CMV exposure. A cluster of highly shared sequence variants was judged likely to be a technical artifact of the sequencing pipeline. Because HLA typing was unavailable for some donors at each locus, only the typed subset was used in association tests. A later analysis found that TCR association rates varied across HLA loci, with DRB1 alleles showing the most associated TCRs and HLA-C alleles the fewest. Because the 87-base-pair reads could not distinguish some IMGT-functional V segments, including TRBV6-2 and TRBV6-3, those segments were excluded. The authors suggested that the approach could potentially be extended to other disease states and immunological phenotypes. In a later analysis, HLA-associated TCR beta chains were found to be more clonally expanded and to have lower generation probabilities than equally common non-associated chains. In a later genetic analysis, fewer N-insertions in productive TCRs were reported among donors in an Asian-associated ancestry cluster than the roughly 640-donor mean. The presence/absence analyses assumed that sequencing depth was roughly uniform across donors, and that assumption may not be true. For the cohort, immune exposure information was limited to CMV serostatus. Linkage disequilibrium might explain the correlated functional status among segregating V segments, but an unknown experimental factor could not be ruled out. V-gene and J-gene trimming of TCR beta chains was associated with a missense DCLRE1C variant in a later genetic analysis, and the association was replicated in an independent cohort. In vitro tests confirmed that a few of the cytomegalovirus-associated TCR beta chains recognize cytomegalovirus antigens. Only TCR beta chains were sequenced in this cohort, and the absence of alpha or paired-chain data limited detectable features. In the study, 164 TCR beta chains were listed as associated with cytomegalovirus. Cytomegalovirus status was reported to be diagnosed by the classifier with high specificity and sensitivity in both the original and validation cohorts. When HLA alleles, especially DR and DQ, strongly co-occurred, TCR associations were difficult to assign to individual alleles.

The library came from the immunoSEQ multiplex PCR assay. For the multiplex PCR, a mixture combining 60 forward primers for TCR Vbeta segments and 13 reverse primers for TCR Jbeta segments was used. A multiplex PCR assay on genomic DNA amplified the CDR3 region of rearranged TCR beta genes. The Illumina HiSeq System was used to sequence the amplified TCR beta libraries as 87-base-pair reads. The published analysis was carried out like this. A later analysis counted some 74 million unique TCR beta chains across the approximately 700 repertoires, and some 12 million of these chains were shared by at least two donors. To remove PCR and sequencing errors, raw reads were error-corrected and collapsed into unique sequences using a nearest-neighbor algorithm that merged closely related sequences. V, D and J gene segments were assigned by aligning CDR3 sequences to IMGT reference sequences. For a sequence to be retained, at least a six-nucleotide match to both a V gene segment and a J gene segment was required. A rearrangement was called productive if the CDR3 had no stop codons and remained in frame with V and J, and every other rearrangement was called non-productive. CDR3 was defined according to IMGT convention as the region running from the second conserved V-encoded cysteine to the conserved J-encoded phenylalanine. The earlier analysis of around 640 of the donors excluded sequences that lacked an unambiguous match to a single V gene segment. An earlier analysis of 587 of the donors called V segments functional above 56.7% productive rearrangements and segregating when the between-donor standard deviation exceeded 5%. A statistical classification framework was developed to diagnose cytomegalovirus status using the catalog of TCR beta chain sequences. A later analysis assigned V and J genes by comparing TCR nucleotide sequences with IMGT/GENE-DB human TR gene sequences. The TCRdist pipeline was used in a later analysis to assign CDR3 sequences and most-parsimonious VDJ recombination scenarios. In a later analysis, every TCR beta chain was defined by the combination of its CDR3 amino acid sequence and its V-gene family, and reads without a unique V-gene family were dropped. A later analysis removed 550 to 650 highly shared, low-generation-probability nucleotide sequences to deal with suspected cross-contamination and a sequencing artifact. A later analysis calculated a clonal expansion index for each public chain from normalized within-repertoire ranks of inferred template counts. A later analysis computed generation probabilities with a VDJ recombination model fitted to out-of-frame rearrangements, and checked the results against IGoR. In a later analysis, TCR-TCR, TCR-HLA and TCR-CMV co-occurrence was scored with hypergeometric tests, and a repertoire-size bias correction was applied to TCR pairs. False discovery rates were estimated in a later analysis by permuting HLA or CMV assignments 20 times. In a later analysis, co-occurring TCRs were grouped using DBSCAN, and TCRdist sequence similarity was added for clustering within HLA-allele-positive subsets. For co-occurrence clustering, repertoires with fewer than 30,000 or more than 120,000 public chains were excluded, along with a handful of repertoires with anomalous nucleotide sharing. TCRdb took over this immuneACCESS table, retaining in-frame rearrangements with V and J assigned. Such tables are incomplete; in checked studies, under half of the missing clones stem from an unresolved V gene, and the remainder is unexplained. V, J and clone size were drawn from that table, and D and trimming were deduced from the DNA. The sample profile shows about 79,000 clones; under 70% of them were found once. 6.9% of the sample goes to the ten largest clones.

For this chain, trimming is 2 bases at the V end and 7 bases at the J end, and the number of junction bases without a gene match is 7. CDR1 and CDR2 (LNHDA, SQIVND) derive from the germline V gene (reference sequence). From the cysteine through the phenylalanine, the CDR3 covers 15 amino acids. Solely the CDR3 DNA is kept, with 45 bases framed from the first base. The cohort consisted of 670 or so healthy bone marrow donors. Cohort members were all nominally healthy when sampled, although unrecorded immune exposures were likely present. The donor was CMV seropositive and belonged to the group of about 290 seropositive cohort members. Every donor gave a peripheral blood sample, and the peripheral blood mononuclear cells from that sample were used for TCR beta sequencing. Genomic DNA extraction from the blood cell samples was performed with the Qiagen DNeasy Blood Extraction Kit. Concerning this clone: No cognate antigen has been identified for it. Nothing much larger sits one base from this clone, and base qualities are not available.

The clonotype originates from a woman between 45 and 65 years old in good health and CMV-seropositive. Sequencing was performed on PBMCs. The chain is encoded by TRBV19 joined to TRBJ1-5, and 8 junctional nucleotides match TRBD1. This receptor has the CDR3 CASSIMGTGGQPQHF. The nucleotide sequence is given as TGTGCCAGTAGTATAATGGGGACAGGAGGGCAGCCCCAGCATTTT.